This T cell receptor (beta chain) was obtained from a study of patients and donors after allogeneic stem cell transplantation. TCRdb processed the RT-PCR reads anew with MiXCR; each CDR3 protein has one entry. The sample has about 960,000 distinct CDR3 sequences; about 20% are singletons. V was shortened by 2 bases and J by 1 base, with 12 bases between the two germline ends. This CDR3 comprises 15 residues. The germline V gene encodes CDR1 MGHRA and CDR2 YSYEKL. The gene calls are TRBV4-1 and TRBJ2-7; D call uncertain. This clonotype was obtained from a human donor who was either an allogeneic HSCT recipient or a stem cell or donor lymphocyte infusion donor (not recorded which). It is not recorded whose cells these are; they may come from a transplant donor. Input material: blood, either unsorted or a sorted T cell fraction (not recorded which). The CDR3 region is CASSQIRQKSYEQYF. The CDR3, as DNA: TGCGCCAGCAGCCAAATTCGGCAGAAATCCTACGAGCAGTACTTC.